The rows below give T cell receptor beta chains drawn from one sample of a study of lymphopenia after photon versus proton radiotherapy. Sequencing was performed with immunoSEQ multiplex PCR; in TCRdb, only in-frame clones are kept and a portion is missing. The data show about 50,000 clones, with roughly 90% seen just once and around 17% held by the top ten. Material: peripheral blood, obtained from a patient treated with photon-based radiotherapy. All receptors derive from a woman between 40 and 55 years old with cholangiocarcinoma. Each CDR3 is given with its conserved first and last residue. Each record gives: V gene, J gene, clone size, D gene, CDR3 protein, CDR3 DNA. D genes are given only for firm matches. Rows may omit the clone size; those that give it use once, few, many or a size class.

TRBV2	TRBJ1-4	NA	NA	CASSSGTTNEKLFF	TGTGCCAGCAGTTCAGGGACAACTAATGAAAAACTGTTTTTT
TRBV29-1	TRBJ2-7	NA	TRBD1	CSVGLRGSAYEQYF	TGCAGCGTTGGCCTCAGGGGGTCGGCCTACGAGCAGTACTTC
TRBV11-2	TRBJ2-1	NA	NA	CASSLGGPSSDEQFF	TGTGCCAGCAGCTTAGGGGGCCCCTCTAGCGATGAGCAGTTCTTC
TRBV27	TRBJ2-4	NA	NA	CASSLGYGKNIQYF	TGTGCCAGCAGTTTGGGGTATGGCAAAAACATTCAGTACTTC
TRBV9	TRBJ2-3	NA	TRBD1	CASSVGLGGSGTQYF	TGTGCCAGCAGCGTAGGGTTAGGGGGCTCAGGTACGCAGTATTTT
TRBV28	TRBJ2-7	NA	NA	CASKEGTVSYEQYF	TGTGCCAGCAAGGAGGGGACCGTCTCCTACGAGCAGTACTTC
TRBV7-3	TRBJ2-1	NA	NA	CASSLVPGYNEQFF	TGTGCCAGCAGCTTAGTCCCGGGTTACAATGAGCAGTTCTTC
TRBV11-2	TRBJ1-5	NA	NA	CASSSTAGGGQPQHF	TGTGCCAGCAGCTCAACTGCGGGGGGCGGGCAGCCCCAGCATTTT
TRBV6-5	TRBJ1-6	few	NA	CASSYAKDGAHF	TGTGCCAGCAGTTACGCAAAGGACGGAGCCCACTTT
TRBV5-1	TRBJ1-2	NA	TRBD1	CASSLAGGANYGYTF	TGCGCCAGCAGCTTGGCAGGGGGGGCGAACTATGGCTACACCTTC
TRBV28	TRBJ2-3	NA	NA	CASSRAGRGDTQYF	TGTGCCAGCAGTAGGGCAGGGAGAGGAGATACGCAGTATTTT
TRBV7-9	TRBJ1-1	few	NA	CASSSERVNTEAFF	TGTGCCAGCAGCTCGGAGCGAGTGAACACTGAAGCTTTCTTT
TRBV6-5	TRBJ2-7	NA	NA	CASSYDSYEQYF	TGTGCCAGCAGTTACGACAGTTACGAGCAGTACTTC
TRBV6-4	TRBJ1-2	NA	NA	CASSVDGNYGYTF	TGTGCCAGCAGTGTGGACGGAAACTATGGCTACACCTTC
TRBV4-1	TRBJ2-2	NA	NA	CASSQEGVGAGELFF	TGCGCCAGCAGCCAGGAGGGGGTTGGCGCCGGGGAGCTGTTTTTT
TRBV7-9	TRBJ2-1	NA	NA	CASSLEGDEQFF	TGTGCCAGCAGCTTAGAGGGCGATGAGCAGTTCTTC
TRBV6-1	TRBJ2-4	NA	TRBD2	CASSEAPGRRETINIQYF	TGTGCCAGCAGTGAAGCGCCAGGGCGGCGGGAGACGATTAACATTCAGTACTTC
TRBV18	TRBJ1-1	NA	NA	CASSPTGGSQVGNTEAFF	TGTGCCAGCTCACCCACCGGGGGATCCCAAGTGGGAAACACTGAAGCTTTCTTT
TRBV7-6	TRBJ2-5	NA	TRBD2	CASSLASSGGETQYF	TGTGCCAGCAGCTTAGCGTCTAGCGGGGGAGAGACCCAGTACTTC
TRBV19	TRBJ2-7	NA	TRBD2	CASSITSGAYEQYF	TGTGCCAGTAGTATAACTAGCGGGGCTTACGAGCAGTACTTC
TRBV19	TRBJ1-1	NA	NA	CASSIGQGSTEAFF	TGTGCCAGTAGTATAGGCCAGGGGAGCACTGAAGCTTTCTTT
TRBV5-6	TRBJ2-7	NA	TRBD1	CASSSTGTGIYEQYF	TGTGCCAGCAGCTCAACCGGGACAGGGATCTACGAGCAGTACTTC
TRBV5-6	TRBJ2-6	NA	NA	CASSLGQISGANVLTF	TGTGCCAGCAGCCTTGGGCAGATATCTGGGGCCAACGTCCTGACTTTC
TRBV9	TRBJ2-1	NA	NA	CASSRAPPLGNEQFF	TGTGCCAGCAGCCGCGCTCCTCCGTTGGGGAATGAGCAGTTCTTC
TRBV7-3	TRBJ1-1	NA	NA	CASSPGLGLNTEAFF	TGTGCCAGCAGCCCAGGATTGGGTTTGAACACTGAAGCTTTCTTT
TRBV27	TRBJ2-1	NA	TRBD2	CASSPGRASGRYANEQFF	TGTGCCAGCAGTCCAGGCCGGGCTAGCGGCCGATATGCCAATGAGCAGTTCTTC